The 26 T cell receptor beta chains reported below all come from one sample, sequenced in a study of CD8 T cells in Susac syndrome. When the RNA was reverse transcribed, random hexamers were used with an input of about 0.5 to 1 ug. TCRdb reanalysed the immunoSEQ multiplex PCR reads using MiXCR and keeps one entry per CDR3 protein. The sample has over 80,000 distinct CDR3 sequences; 94% are singletons. Sequencing used CD8+ T cells from PBMCs. The receptors here all came from a human donor with Susac syndrome.

The V and J genes are TRBV12-3 or TRBV12-4 and TRBJ2-5; 12 bases match TRBD2. Unmatched junction bases numbered 7, after V lost 3 bases and J lost 5 bases. This CDR3 is built from 16 residues. CDR3 loop: CASSFSMLAGGETQYF. CDR3 sequence (DNA): TGTGCCAGCAGTTTCTCGATGCTAGCGGGGGGGGAGACCCAGTACTTC.

In its sample, this clonotype was seen once. This chain connects TRBV19 to TRBJ1-1; D not certain. Germline loops: CDR1 LNHDA, CDR2 SQIVND (reference sequence). V lost 8 bases to trimming and J lost 3 bases, with 13 bases between them. The CDR3 contains 13 residues. The CDR3 is CASLPPTYTEAFF. As DNA, the CDR3 is TGTGCCAGTCTGCCCCCGACTTACACTGAAGCTTTCTTT.

This chain uses TRBV10-3 with TRBJ1-1; D perhaps matches TRBD1 (6 bases). CDR3 length: 15 residues. The germline V gene encodes CDR1 ENHRY and CDR2 SYGVKD. The germline V and J ends were trimmed by 0 bases and 1 base, with 9 bases remaining between them. The chain's CDR3 is CAISESGAGNTEAFF. Written as DNA, the CDR3 is TGTGCCATCAGTGAGTCGGGGGCGGGGAACACTGAAGCTTTCTTT.

The rearrangement uses TRBV19 and TRBJ2-6; D is unclear. V gave up 1 base and J gave up 0 bases, with 4 bases separating them. CDR3 length: 15 residues. Germline loops: CDR1 LNHDA, CDR2 SQIVND (reference sequence). CDR3 coding DNA: TGTGCCAGTAGTATAGCCCTCTCTGGGGCCAACGTCCTGACTTTC. It specifies CASSIALSGANVLTF.

Here the CDR3 reads CASSFDWRFWGNQPQHF. CDR3 coding DNA: TGTGCCAGCAGTTTCGATTGGAGATTTTGGGGCAATCAGCCCCAGCATTTT. This rearrangement joins TRBV28 to TRBJ1-5; no clear D gene. Germline assignment: CDR1 MDHEN and CDR2 SYDVKM. The CDR3 spans 17 residues. V dropped 3 bases and J dropped 2 bases, with 17 bases sitting between them.

This chain links TRBV7-2 with TRBJ1-5; D gene uncertain. This CDR3 is 15 amino acids long. V shed 5 bases and J shed 4 bases, with 15 bases lying between them. The germline V gene encodes CDR1 SGHTA and CDR2 FQGNSA. The CDR3 spells CASSPWAGTNQPQHF. In DNA form, the CDR3 reads TGTGCCAGCAGCCCGTGGGCCGGAACTAATCAGCCCCAGCATTTT. Full variable domain (rest looked up from reference TRBV7-2 and TRBJ1-5): GAGVSQSPSNKVTEKGKDVELRCDPISGHTALYWYRQSLGQGLEFLIYFQGNSAPDKSGLPSDRFSAERTGGSVSTLTIQRTQQEDSAVYLCASSPWAGTNQPQHFGDGTRLSIL.

The chain links TRBV4-2 to TRBJ1-5, with TRBD1 as a possible D gene (5 bases). The CDR3 length is 17 residues. CDR1 is LGHNA and CDR2 is YNFKEQ in the germline V gene. Trimming took 1 base from V and 0 from J, leaving 13 bases between them. In DNA, the CDR3 is TGTGCCAGCAGCCAAGTAGGCGACAGCTATAGCAATCAGCCCCAGCATTTT. Translated: CASSQVGDSYSNQPQHF.

This clonotype has just one count. DNA for the CDR3: TGTGCCAGCTGGGAACTCGGGGAGCTGTTTTTT. Amino acid sequence: CASWELGELFF. This chain links TRBV6-6 with TRBJ2-2; D ambiguous. CDR3 length: 11 amino acids. Germline V gives CDR1 MNHNY, CDR2 SVGAGI (reference sequence). Trimming left V 8 bases short and J 7 bases short, with 8 bases between.

This chain joins TRBV20-1 and TRBJ1-5; D unclear. The germline V gene has CDR1 DFQATT and CDR2 SNEGSKA (reference sequence). V dropped 0 bases and J dropped 3 bases, with 12 bases sitting between them. This CDR3 has 15 amino acids. This CDR3 is CSARDLSRDNQPQHF. The CDR3, as DNA: TGCAGTGCTAGAGATCTGAGTAGGGACAATCAGCCCCAGCATTTT.

The chain couples TRBV7-9 to TRBJ1-2; TRBD1 aligns across 7 bases. The CDR3 length is 17 residues. Germline loops: CDR1 SEHNR, CDR2 FQNEAQ (reference sequence). Losses at the gene ends were 5 bases for V and 1 base for J; bases not matched to a gene: 13. The CDR3, as DNA: TGTGCCAGCAGCCCTACACTTAGGACAGGAAGTAACTATGGCTACACCTTC. It specifies CASSPTLRTGSNYGYTF. The full variable domain, with the rest looked up from reference TRBV7-9 and TRBJ1-2, is DTGVSQNPRHKITKRGQNVTFRCDPISEHNRLYWYRQTLGQGPEFLTYFQNEAQLEKSRLLSDRFSAERPKGSFSTLEIQRTEQGDSAMYLCASSPTLRTGSNYGYTFGSGTRLTVV.

The chain is built from TRBV24-1 and TRBJ2-5; either TRBD1 or TRBD2 may supply D (5 bases each). The CDR3 sequence is 15 residues long. V was shortened by 3 bases and J by 5 bases, with 15 bases between the two germline ends. Per germline, CDR1 KGHDR and CDR2 SFDVKD. CDR3: CATSDAWGEGETQYF. The DNA of the CDR3 is TGTGCCACCAGTGATGCGTGGGGAGAGGGGGAGACCCAGTACTTC.

The V and J genes are TRBV7-9 and TRBJ2-2; unclear D gene. CDR1 and CDR2 (germline): SEHNR, FQNEAQ (reference sequence). V was shortened by 10 bases and J by 5 bases, with 5 bases between the two germline ends. This CDR3 is 10 amino acids long. The CDR3 DNA reads TGTGCCATCCTGACCGGGGAGCTGTTTTTT. This translates into CAILTGELFF.

V and J are TRBV19 and TRBJ2-6; maybe TRBD2 (5 bases). The CDR3 sequence is 18 residues long. Germline lookup yields CDR1 LNHDA and CDR2 SQIVND (reference sequence). The germline V and J ends were trimmed by 4 bases and 5 bases, with 21 bases remaining between them. This CDR3 reads CASSRTVYGREWANVLTF. CDR3 DNA: TGTGCCAGTAGTAGAACCGTTTACGGACGGGAATGGGCCAACGTCCTGACTTTC.

The CDR3 DNA follows: TGCAGCGTTGGACTAGCGGGACGCAATGAGCAGTTCTTC. Residues: CSVGLAGRNEQFF. This chain joins TRBV29-1 and TRBJ2-1, with 11 nucleotides matching TRBD2. CDR1 is SQVTM and CDR2 is ANQGSEA in the germline V gene. Trimming at V came to 4 bases and at J to 6 bases, leaving 2 bases not matched to a gene. This CDR3 is built from 13 residues.

J is TRBJ2-1 and V is TRBV6-5, with 9 nucleotides matching TRBD1. V was clipped by 5 bases and J by 1 base; unmatched bases: 3. Germline V CDR1 and CDR2: MNHEY, SVGAGI. The CDR3 is 15 amino acids. The CDR3 spells CASSPDRGSYNEQFF. Here the CDR3 DNA reads TGTGCCAGCAGTCCGGACAGGGGATCCTACAATGAGCAGTTCTTC.

This clonotype has only a few counts. The CDR3 nucleotides are TGTGCCAGCAGTTCCGGGAATCAGCCCCAGCATTTT. It codes for CASSSGNQPQHF. The genes are TRBV27 and TRBJ1-5; D remains unclear. The V gene's germline CDR1 is MNHEY and CDR2 SMNVEV (reference sequence). The CDR3 is 12 amino acids. The V end was cut by 4 bases, the J end by 4 bases, with 5 bases between.

The chain uses TRBV15 and TRBJ2-5, with a weak D call TRBD1 (6 bases). Germline CDR1 and CDR2: LNHNV and YYDKDF (reference sequence). The CDR3 is 12 amino acids. Trimming removed 9 bases from V and 3 bases from J, with 11 bases in between. The CDR3 nucleotides are TGTGCCACTGGACAGTCTGAAGAGACCCAGTACTTC. Protein product: CATGQSEETQYF.

This chain uses TRBV6-2 or TRBV6-3 with TRBJ2-7; D is unclear. The CDR3 is made up of 13 amino acids. Per the germline V gene, CDR1 is MNHEY and CDR2 is SVGEGT. V was shortened by 2 bases and J by 3 bases, with 8 bases between the two germline ends. The CDR3 sequence is CASSYVQLYEQYF. The DNA of the CDR3 is TGTGCCAGCAGTTACGTTCAGCTCTACGAGCAGTACTTC.

The rearrangement uses TRBV28 and TRBJ2-5; D tentatively reads TRBD1 or TRBD2 (6 bases each). The CDR3 has 12 amino acids. The germline V gene encodes CDR1 MDHEN and CDR2 SYDVKM. Between the trimmed V and J ends, which lost 7 bases and 4 bases, there was a span of 10 bases. This CDR3 is CASTGAGETQYF. In DNA form, the CDR3 reads TGTGCCAGCACGGGGGCGGGAGAGACCCAGTACTTC. The complete variable domain, with remaining parts taken from reference TRBV28 and TRBJ2-5, reads DVKVTQSSRYLVKRTGEKVFLECVQDMDHENMFWYRQDPGLGLRLIYFSYDVKMKEKGDIPEGYSVSREKKERFSLILESASTNQTSMYLCASTGAGETQYFGPGTRLLVL.

The chain has TRBV14 and TRBJ1-4; no firm D call. With 4 bases removed from V and 6 bases from J, the gap between germline ends came to 15 bases. Germline lookup yields CDR1 SGHDN and CDR2 FVKESK. This CDR3 contains 15 residues. The CDR3 coding sequence is TGTGCCAGCAGCCCTACCGGCCCGACGGATGAAAAACTGTTTTTT. As protein: CASSPTGPTDEKLFF.

V gene TRBV7-9 combines with J gene TRBJ1-1; D uncertain. The CDR3 runs to 14 residues. The V end was cut by 1 base, the J end by 0 bases, with 6 bases between. The germline V gene has CDR1 SEHNR and CDR2 FQNEAQ (reference sequence). CDR3 nucleotides: TGTGCCAGCAGCTTAGGCAATATGAACACTGAAGCTTTCTTT. This sequence encodes CASSLGNMNTEAFF.

This rearrangement joins TRBV6-5 to TRBJ2-6; D is undetermined. V gave up 7 bases and J gave up 6 bases, with 13 bases separating them. This CDR3 region has 14 residues. Germline V gene lookup returns CDR1 MNHEY and CDR2 SVGAGI. The CDR3 nucleotides are TGTGCCAGCAAGGTCGGAGACGAGGCCAACGTCCTGACTTTC. Amino acid sequence: CASKVGDEANVLTF.

The chain employs TRBV4-2 and TRBJ2-1; 7 bases align to TRBD1. Trimming removed 1 base from V and 8 bases from J; junction bases left unmatched: 8. Germline assignment: CDR1 LGHNA and CDR2 YNFKEQ. CDR3 length equals 15 residues. The CDR3 DNA reads TGTGCCAGCAGCCAAGTCCCACCGGGACAGCATGAGCAGTTCTTC. Protein product: CASSQVPPGQHEQFF.

The V call is TRBV5-6, the J call TRBJ1-1; the D gene is possibly TRBD1 (6 bases). Germline CDR1 and CDR2: SGHDT and YYEEEE. The CDR3 is made up of 11 amino acids. V lost 2 bases and J 8 bases, leaving 7 bases between the germline ends. The CDR3 region has the DNA TGTGCCAGCAGCTTTGGACAGGAAGCTTTCTTT. Translation: CASSFGQEAFF.

This rearrangement joins TRBV28 to TRBJ2-7; 9 nucleotides line up with TRBD2. The germline CDR1 and CDR2 sequences are MDHEN and SYDVKM. The CDR3 runs to 15 residues. With V trimmed by 5 bases and J by 3 bases, 8 bases remained unmatched. DNA for the CDR3: TGTGCCAGCAGTAAGCCTATGCGGGAGGGCTACGAGCAGTACTTC. Encoded protein: CASSKPMREGYEQYF.

The chain joins TRBV28 to TRBJ2-7; 7 nucleotides match TRBD2. The CDR3 covers 15 residues. The trim removed 4 bases at V and 3 bases at J, leaving 9 bases unmatched. In germline, CDR1 is MDHEN, CDR2 SYDVKM. CDR3 loop: CASSWGGTTDYEQYF. CDR3 DNA sequence: TGTGCCAGCAGTTGGGGGGGGACTACCGACTACGAGCAGTACTTC.